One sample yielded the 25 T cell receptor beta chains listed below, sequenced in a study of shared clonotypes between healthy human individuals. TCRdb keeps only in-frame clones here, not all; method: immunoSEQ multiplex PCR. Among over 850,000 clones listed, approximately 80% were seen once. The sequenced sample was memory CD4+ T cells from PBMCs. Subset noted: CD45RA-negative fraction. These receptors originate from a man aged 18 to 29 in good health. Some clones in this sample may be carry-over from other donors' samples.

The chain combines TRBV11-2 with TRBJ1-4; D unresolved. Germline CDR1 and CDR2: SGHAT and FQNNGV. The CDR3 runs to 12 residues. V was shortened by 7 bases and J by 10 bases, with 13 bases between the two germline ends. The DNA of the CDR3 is TGTGCCAGCACCTCCGGTGCGGGAAAACTGTTTTTT. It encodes CASTSGAGKLFF. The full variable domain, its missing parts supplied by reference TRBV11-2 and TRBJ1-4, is EAGVAQSPRYKIIEKRQSVAFWCNPISGHATLYWYQQILGQGPKLLIQFQNNGVVDDSQLPKDRFSAERLKGVDSTLKIQPAKLEDSAVYLCASTSGAGKLFFGSGTQLSVL.

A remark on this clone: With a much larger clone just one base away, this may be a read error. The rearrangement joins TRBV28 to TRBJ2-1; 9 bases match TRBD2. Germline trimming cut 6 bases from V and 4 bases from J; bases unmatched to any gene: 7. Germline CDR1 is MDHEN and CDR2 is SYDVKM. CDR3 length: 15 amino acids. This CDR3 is CASSISGSGYNEQFF. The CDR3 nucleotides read TGTGCCAGCAGCATTAGCGGGAGTGGGTACAATGAGCAGTTCTTC.

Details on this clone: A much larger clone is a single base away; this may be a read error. The CDR3 here is CASSLGDRVPNHGYTF. CDR3 coding DNA: TGCGCCAGCAGCTTGGGGGACAGGGTTCCTAACCATGGCTACACCTTC. The J gene is TRBJ1-2, the V gene TRBV5-1; 9 nucleotides agree with TRBD1. CDR1 is SGHRS and CDR2 is YFSETQ in the germline V gene. This CDR3 is 16 amino acids long.

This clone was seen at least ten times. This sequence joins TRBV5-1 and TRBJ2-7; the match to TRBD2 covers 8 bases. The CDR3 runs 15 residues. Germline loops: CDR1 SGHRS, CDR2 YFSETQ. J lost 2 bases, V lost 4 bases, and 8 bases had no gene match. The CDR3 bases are TGCGCCAGCAGCATCCAAGCGGGAGTCCCCTACGAGCAGTACTTC. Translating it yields CASSIQAGVPYEQYF.

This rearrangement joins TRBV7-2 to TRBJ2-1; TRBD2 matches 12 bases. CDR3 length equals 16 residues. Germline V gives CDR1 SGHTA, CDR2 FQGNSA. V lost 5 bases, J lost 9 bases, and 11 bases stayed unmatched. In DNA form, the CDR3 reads TGTGCCAGCAGCACCGCTAGCGGGAGGGGCAGGAGTGAGCAGTTCTTC. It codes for CASSTASGRGRSEQFF.

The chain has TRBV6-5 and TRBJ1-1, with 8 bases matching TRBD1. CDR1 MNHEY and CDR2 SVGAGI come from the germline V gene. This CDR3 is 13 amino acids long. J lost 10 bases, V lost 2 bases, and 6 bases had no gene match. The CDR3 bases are TGTGCCAGCAGTTACGAGGGGACAGGAATAGCTTTCTTT. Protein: CASSYEGTGIAFF.

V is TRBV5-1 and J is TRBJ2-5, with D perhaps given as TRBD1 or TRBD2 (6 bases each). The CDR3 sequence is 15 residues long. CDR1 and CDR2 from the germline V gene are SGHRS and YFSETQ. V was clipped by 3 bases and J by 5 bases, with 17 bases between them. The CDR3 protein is CASSSTGTGRETQYF. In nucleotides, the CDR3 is TGCGCCAGCAGCTCCACAGGGACTGGGCGGGAGACCCAGTACTTC.

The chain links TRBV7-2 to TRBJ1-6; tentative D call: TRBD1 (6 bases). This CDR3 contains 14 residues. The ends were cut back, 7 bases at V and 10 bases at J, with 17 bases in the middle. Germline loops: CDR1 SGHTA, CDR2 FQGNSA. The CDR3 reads CASTLRGIWSPLHF. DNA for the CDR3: TGTGCCAGCACTCTCAGGGGTATCTGGTCACCCCTCCACTTT.

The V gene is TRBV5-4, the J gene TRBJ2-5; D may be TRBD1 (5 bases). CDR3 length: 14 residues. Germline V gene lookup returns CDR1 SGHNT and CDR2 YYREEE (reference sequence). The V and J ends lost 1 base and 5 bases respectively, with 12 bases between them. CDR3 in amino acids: CASSLQGSRETQYF. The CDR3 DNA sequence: TGTGCCAGCAGCTTGCAGGGATCACGGGAGACCCAGTACTTC.

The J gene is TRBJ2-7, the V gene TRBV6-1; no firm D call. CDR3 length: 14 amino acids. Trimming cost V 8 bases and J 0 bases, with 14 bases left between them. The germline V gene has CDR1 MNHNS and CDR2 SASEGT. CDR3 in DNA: TGTGCCAGCGGAGAACAGCCTAGCTCCTACGAGCAGTACTTC. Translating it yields CASGEQPSSYEQYF.

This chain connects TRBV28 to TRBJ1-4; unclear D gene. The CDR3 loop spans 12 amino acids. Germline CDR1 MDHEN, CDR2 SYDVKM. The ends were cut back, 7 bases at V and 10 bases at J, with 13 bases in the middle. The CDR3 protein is CASTPSGGKLFF. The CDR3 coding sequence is TGTGCCAGCACCCCCTCGGGCGGAAAACTGTTTTTT. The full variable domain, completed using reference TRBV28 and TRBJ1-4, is DVKVTQSSRYLVKRTGEKVFLECVQDMDHENMFWYRQDPGLGLRLIYFSYDVKMKEKGDIPEGYSVSREKKERFSLILESASTNQTSMYLCASTPSGGKLFFGSGTQLSVL.

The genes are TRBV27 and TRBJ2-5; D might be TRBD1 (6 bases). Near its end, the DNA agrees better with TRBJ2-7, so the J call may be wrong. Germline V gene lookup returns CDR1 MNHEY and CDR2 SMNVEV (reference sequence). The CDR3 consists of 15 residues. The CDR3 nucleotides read TGTGCCAGCAGTTTATCGATAACAGGGAGCCACGAGCAGTACTTC. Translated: CASSLSITGSHEQYF.

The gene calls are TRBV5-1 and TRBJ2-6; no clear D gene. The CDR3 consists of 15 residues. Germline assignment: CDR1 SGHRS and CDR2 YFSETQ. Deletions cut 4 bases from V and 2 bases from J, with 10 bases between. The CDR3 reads CASSQLGTGANVLTF. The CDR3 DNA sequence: TGCGCCAGCAGCCAGCTAGGAACTGGGGCCAACGTCCTGACTTTC.

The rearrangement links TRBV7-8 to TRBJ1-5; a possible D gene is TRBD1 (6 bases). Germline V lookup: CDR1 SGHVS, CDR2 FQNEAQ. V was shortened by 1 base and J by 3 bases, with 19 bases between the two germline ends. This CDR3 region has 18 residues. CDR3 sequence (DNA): TGTGCCAGCAGCTTAGTACGGCTTGGTCAGGGGCTCAATCAGCCCCAGCATTTT. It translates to CASSLVRLGQGLNQPQHF.

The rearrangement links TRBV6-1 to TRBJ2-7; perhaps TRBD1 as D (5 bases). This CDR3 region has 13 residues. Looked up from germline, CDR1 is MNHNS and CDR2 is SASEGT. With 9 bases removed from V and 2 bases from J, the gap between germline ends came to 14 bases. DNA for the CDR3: TGTGCCAGGAGGCAGGGAATGACCTACGAGCAGTACTTC. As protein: CARRQGMTYEQYF.

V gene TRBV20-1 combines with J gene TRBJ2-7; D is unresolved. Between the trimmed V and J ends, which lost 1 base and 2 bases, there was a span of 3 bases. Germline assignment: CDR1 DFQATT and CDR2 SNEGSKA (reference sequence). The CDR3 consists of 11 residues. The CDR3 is CSARAPYEQYF. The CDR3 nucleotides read TGCAGTGCTAGAGCACCCTACGAGCAGTACTTC.

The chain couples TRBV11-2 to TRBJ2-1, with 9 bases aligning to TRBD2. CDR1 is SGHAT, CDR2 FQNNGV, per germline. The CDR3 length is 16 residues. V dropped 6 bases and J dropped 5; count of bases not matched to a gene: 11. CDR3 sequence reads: CASSPIAGAVHNEQFF. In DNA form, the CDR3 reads TGTGCCAGCAGTCCAATAGCGGGAGCCGTCCACAATGAGCAGTTCTTC.

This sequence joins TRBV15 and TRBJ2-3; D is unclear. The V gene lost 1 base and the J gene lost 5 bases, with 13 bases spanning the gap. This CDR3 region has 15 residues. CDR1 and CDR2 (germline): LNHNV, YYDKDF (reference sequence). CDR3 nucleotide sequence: TGTGCCACCAGCAGAGCAAACCTACCGGTAGATACGCAGTATTTT. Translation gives CATSRANLPVDTQYF.

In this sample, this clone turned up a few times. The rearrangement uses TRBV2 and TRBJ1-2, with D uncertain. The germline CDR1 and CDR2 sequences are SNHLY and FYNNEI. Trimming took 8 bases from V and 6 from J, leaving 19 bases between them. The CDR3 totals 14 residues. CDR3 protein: CASHDRFGSDGYTF. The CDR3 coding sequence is TGTGCCAGCCATGATCGATTCGGTTCGGATGGCTACACCTTC.

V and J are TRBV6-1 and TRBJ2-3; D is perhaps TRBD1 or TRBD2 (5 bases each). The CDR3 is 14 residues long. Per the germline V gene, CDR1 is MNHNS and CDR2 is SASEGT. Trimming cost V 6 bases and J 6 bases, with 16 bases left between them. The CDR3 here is CASRAELTDDTQYF. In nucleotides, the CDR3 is TGTGCCAGCAGAGCGGAATTGACAGATGATACGCAGTATTTT.

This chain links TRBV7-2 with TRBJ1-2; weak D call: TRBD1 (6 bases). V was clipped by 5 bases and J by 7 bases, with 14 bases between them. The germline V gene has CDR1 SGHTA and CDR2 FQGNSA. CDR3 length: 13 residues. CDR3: CASSRTGTGGYTF. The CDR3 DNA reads TGTGCCAGCAGCAGAACAGGGACGGGTGGCTACACCTTC.

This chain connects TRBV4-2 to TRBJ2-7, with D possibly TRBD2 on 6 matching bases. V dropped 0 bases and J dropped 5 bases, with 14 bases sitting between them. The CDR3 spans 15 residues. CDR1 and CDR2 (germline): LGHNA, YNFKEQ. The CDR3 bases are TGTGCCAGCAGCCAAGATGGGTCGGGGGAGGACGAGCAGTACTTC. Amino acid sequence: CASSQDGSGEDEQYF.

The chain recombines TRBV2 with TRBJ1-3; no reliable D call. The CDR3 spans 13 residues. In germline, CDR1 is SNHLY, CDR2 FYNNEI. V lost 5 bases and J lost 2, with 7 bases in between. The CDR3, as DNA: TGTGCCAGCAGTTATTTGCCTGGAAACACCATATATTTT. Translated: CASSYLPGNTIYF. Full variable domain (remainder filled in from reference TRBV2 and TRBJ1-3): EPEVTQTPSHQVTQMGQEVILRCVPISNHLYFYWYRQILGQKVEFLVSFYNNEISEKSEIFDDQFSVERPDGSNFTLKIRSTKLEDSAMYFCASSYLPGNTIYFGEGSWLTVV.

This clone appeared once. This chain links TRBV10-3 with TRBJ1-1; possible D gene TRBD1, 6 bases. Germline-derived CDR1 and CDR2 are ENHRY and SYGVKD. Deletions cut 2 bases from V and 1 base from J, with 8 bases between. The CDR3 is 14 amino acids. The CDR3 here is CAISEMGANTEAFF. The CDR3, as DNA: TGTGCCATCAGTGAGATGGGGGCGAACACTGAAGCTTTCTTT.

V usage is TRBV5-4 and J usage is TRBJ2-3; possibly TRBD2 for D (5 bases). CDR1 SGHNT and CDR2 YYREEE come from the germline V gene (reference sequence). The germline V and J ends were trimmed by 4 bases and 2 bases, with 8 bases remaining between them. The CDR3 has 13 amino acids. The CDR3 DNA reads TGTGCCAGCAGCCGAGGGAACACAGATACGCAGTATTTT. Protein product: CASSRGNTDTQYF.